This T cell receptor (beta chain) was obtained from a study of neurological immune-mediated disorders. As for time point: longitudinal time-point 3. cDNA synthesis was performed by 5'RACE with 10-nucleotide random UMIs. TCRdb reprocessed the 5' RACE reads with MiXCR, giving one entry per CDR3 protein. The repertoire holds roughly 100,000 distinct CDR3 sequences, with less than 14% as singletons. CDR3 length: 14 residues. In germline, CDR1 is MNHEY, CDR2 SVGAGI. Sequenced material: PBMCs. This TCR was sampled from a female donor with HTLV-1-associated myelopathy (HAM/TSP). The gene calls are TRBV6-5 and TRBJ2-3; D is unresolved. The DNA end is more similar to TRBJ1-5, so the J call may be wrong. The CDR3 spells CATRTSETTDTQHF. The CDR3 DNA sequence: TGTGCCACCAGGACTAGCGAGACCACAGATACGCAGCATTTT.